Below, 5 T cell receptor beta chains from the same sample are listed, as sequenced in a study of beta chain features in type 1 diabetes. The authors reverse transcribed all of the isolated RNA, so sequencing captured expressed TCRB transcripts. Some clones are missing from TCRdb's copy, which holds only in-frame ones; the method was immunoSEQ multiplex PCR. The sample consists of under 900,000 clones, around a sixth of them appearing once. Sequencing used naive CD4+ T cells from blood. These receptors were collected from a woman aged 18-30 years in good health.

This clone was seen more than once but under ten times. The same CDR3 is also encoded by other DNA sequences in this sample. The chain employs TRBV18 and TRBJ1-1; D possibly corresponds to TRBD1 (6 bases). In germline, CDR1 is KGHSH, CDR2 LQKENI. Trimming shortened V by 2 bases and J by 1 base, and 8 bases separated the two germline ends. The CDR3 length is 14 residues. For the CDR3, the DNA is TGTGCCAGCTCACCAAGGACAGAGAACACTGAAGCTTTCTTT. Its protein product is CASSPRTENTEAFF.

This clone showed up just a few times. The J gene is TRBJ2-1, the V gene TRBV7-9; D possibly corresponds to TRBD2 (5 bases). Trimming left V 5 bases short and J 1 base short, with 12 bases between. Germline V gene lookup returns CDR1 SEHNR and CDR2 FQNEAQ (reference sequence). This CDR3 spans 15 amino acids. The CDR3, as DNA: TGTGCCAGCAGCCCGAGGGCGGAATCCTACAATGAGCAGTTCTTC. It encodes CASSPRAESYNEQFF.

The rearrangement joins TRBV11-2 to TRBJ1-1, with a weak D call TRBD1 (6 bases). V was cut by 5 bases and J by 4 bases, with 14 bases left in between. Germline V CDR1 and CDR2: SGHAT, FQNNGV. The CDR3 sequence is 14 residues long. In DNA form, the CDR3 reads TGTGCCAGCAGCCACAGGGCCAGGGGCACTGAAGCTTTCTTT. Translating gives CASSHRARGTEAFF.

The chain uses TRBV5-1 and TRBJ2-1; a weak D match, TRBD1 (5 bases). Germline lookup yields CDR1 SGHRS and CDR2 YFSETQ. The CDR3 runs to 13 residues. V gave up 4 bases and J gave up 12 bases, with 17 bases separating them. CDR3 loop: CASSQNRQYVQFF. The CDR3 DNA sequence: TGCGCCAGCAGCCAAAACCGACAGTATGTGCAGTTCTTC.

V and J are TRBV5-4 and TRBJ1-2, with D hard to call. The CDR3 contains 13 residues. The V end was cut by 4 bases, the J end by 3 bases, with 10 bases between. Per germline, CDR1 SGHNT and CDR2 YYREEE (reference sequence). The CDR3, as DNA: TGTGCCAGCAGCCAACGGACGGACTATGGCTACACCTTC. Translating gives CASSQRTDYGYTF.